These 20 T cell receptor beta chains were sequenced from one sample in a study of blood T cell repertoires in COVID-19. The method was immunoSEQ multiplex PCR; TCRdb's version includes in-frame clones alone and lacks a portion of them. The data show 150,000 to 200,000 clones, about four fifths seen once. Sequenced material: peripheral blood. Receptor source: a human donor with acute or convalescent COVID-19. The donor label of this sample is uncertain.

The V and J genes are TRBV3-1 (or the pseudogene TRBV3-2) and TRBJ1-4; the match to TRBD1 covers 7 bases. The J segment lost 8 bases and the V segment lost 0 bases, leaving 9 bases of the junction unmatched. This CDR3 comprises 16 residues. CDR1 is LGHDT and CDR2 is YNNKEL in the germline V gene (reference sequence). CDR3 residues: CASSQDLGQNAEKLFF. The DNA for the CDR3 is TGTGCCAGCAGCCAAGACTTGGGACAGAATGCGGAAAAACTGTTTTTT.

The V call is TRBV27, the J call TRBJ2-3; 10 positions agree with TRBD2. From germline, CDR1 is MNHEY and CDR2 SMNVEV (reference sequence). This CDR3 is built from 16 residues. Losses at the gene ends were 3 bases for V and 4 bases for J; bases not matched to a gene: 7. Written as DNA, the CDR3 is TGTGCCAGCAGTTTCCCTAGCGGGAGAGGGTCAGATACGCAGTATTTT. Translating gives CASSFPSGRGSDTQYF.

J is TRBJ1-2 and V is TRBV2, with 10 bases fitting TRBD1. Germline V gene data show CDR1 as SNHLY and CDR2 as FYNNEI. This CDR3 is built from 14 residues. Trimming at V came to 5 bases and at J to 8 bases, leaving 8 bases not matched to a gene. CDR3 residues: CASSPTGGAEGYTF. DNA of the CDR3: TGTGCCAGCAGTCCGACAGGGGGCGCGGAAGGCTACACCTTC.

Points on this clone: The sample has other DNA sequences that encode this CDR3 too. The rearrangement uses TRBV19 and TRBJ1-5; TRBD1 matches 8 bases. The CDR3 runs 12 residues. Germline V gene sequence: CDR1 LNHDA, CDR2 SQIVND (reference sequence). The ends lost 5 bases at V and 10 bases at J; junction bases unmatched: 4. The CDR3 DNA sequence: TGTGCCAGTAGTCTACAGGGGGATCCCCAGCATTTT. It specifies CASSLQGDPQHF.

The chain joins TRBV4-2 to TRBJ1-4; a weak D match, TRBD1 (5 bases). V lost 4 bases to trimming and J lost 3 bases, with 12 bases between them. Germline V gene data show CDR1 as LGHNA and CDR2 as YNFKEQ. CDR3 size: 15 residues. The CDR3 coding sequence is TGTGCCAGCAGCCCTTCGGGGGATCCTAATGAAAAACTGTTTTTT. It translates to CASSPSGDPNEKLFF.

In DNA, the CDR3 is TGTGCCAGCAGCTTACAGGGAACCCAAGAGACCCAGTACTTC. Protein sequence: CASSLQGTQETQYF. The chain employs TRBV2 and TRBJ2-5; D may be TRBD1 (6 bases). Germline loops: CDR1 SNHLY, CDR2 FYNNEI. This CDR3 region has 14 residues. Trimming pared 6 bases from V and 1 base from J, leaving 12 bases between.

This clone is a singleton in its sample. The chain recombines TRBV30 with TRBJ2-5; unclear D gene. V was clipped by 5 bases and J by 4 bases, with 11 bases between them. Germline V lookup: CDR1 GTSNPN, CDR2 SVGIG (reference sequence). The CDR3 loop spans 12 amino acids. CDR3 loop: CAWGPGGETQYF. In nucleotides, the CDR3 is TGTGCCTGGGGGCCCGGCGGAGAGACCCAGTACTTC.

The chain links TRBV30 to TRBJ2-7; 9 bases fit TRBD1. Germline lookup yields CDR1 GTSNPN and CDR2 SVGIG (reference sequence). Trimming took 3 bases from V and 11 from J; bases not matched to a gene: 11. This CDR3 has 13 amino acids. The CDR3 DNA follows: TGTGCCTGGAGCCCGGACAGGGGCCAGGGGAAGTACTTC. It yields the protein CAWSPDRGQGKYF.

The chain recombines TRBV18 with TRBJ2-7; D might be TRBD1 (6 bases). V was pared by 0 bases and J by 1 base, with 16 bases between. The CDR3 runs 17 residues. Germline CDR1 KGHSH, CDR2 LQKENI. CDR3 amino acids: CASSPPLDGTNSYEQYF. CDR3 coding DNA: TGTGCCAGCTCACCACCCCTTGACGGGACAAATTCCTACGAGCAGTACTTC.

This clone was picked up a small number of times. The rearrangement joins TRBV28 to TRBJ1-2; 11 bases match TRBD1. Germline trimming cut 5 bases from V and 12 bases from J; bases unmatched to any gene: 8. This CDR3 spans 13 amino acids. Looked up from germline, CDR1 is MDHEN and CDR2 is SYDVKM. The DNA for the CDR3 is TGTGCCAGCAGTCGTGGGACAGGGGGACTGGACACCTTC. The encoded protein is CASSRGTGGLDTF.

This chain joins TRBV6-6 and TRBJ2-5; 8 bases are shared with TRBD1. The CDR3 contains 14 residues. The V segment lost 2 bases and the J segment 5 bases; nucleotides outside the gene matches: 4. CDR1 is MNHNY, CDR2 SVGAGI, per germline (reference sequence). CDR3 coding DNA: TGTGCCAGCAGTTACAGGGACAGGAAGGAGACCCAGTACTTC. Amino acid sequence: CASSYRDRKETQYF.

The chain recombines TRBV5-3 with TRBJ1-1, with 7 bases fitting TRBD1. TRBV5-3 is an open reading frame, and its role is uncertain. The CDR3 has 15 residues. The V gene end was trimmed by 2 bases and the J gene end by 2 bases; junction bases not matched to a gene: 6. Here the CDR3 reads CARSFDRVVNTEAFF. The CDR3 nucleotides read TGTGCCAGAAGCTTCGACAGGGTGGTTAACACTGAAGCTTTCTTT.

As DNA, the CDR3 is TGTGCCAGCAGTCCCCGAGGATACAATGAGCAGTTCTTC. Translating gives CASSPRGYNEQFF. The V and J genes are TRBV28 and TRBJ2-1; D uncertain. Trimming left V 5 bases short and J 4 bases short, with 9 bases between. CDR1 and CDR2 from the germline V gene are MDHEN and SYDVKM. The CDR3 has 13 residues.

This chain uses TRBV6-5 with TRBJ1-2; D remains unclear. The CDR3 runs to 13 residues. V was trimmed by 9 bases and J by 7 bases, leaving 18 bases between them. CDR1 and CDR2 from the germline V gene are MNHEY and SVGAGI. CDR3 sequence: CASTERWEGGYTF. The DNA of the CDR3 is TGTGCCAGTACAGAGAGATGGGAGGGTGGCTACACCTTC.

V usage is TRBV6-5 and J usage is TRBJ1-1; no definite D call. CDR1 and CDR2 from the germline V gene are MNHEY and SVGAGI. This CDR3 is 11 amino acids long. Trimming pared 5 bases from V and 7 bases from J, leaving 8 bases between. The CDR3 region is CASSLRSEAFF. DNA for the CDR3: TGTGCCAGCAGTCTCCGTAGTGAAGCTTTCTTT.

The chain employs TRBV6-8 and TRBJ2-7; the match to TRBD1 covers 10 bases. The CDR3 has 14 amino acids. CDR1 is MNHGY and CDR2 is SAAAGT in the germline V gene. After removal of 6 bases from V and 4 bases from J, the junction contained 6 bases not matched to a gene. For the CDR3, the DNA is TGTGCCAGCAGCACCGGGACAGGGGTGTACGAGCAGTACTTC. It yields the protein CASSTGTGVYEQYF.

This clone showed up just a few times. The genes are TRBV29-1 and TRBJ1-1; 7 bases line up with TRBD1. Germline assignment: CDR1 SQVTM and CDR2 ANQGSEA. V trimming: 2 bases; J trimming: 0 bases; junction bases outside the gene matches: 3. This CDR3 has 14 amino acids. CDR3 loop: CSVEPRGVNTEAFF. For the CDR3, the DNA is TGCAGCGTTGAACCCAGGGGGGTGAACACTGAAGCTTTCTTT.

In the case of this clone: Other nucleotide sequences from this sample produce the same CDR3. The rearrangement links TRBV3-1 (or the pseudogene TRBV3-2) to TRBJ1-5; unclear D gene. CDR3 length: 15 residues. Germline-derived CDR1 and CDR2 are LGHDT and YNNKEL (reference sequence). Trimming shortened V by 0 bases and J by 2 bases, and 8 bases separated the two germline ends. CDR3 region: CASSQDLRGNQPQHF. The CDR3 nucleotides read TGTGCCAGCAGCCAAGACCTGAGGGGCAATCAGCCCCAGCATTTT.

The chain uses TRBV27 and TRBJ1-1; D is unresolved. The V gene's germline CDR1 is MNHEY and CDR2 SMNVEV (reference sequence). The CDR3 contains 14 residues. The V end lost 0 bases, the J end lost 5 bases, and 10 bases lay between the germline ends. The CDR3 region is CASSLSPGWTEAFF. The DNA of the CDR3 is TGTGCCAGCAGTTTATCCCCTGGCTGGACTGAAGCTTTCTTT.

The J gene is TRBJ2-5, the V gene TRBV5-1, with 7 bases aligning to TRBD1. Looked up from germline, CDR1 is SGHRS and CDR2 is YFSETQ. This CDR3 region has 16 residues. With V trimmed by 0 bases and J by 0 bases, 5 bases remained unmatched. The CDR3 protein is CASSLVGTAYQETQYF. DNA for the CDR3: TGCGCCAGCAGCTTGGTCGGGACAGCGTACCAAGAGACCCAGTACTTC.